This TCR beta chain was sequenced in a study of liver allograft versus peripheral blood T cells. Study details: T cell receptor repertoires in transplanted livers were compared with those in recipients' peripheral blood.

Findings and caveats of the study: Intragraft liver T cell receptor repertoires reportedly differed from peripheral blood repertoires.

In TCRdb, the reads were re-called with MiXCR into one record per CDR3 protein. The repertoire has thousands of distinct CDR3 sequences, 14% to 15% of them found once; the top ten carry over 40%. Notes on this clonotype: Its specificity is not known.

The TCR originated in a human patient who had a liver transplant. Some T cells may be the graft donor's.

The CDR3 nucleotides read TGTGCCCCCCAGGACAGGGGGGGCCCCTACGAGCAGTACTTC. Its protein is CAPQDRGGPYEQYF. This chain links TRBV5-3 with TRBJ2-7; 10 bases are shared with TRBD1. Being an ORF, TRBV5-3 has a function that is uncertain. Losses at the gene ends were 10 bases for V and 2 bases for J; bases not matched to a gene: 9. The CDR3 length is 14 residues.